This record covers a single TCR beta chain. A far more abundant clone sits one base away, making this likely a read error. This sample includes further DNA sequences coding for the same CDR3. Per germline, CDR1 GTSNPN and CDR2 SVGIG (reference sequence). There are 17 residues in the CDR3. V was clipped by 6 bases and J by 2 bases, with 23 bases between them. This record comes from a study of shared clonotypes between healthy human individuals. The method was immunoSEQ multiplex PCR; TCRdb's version includes in-frame clones alone and lacks a portion of them. The sample yields 950,000 to 1,200,000 clones, around 77% seen once.

Sequenced: memory CD4+ T cells from PBMCs. The subset is: CD45RA-negative fraction. This sequence joins TRBV30 and TRBJ1-3; D may be TRBD1 (5 bases). The TCR originated in a man aged 18 to 29 in good health. Some clones in this sample may be carry-over from other donors' samples. The chain's CDR3 is CACRRPRRGVPGNTIYF. The DNA of the CDR3 is TGTGCCTGCCGACGACCCAGGCGGGGGGTCCCTGGAAACACCATATATTTT.